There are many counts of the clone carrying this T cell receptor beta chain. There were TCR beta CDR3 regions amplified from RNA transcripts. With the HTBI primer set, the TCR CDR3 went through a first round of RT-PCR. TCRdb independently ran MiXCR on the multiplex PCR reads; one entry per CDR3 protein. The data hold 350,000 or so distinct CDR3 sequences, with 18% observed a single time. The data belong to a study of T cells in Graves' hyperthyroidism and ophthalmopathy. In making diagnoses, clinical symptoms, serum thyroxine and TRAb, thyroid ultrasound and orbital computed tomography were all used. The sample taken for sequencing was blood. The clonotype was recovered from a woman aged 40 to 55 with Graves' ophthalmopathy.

The CDR3 region has the DNA TGTGCCATCCAGCCGGGACAGGGGTTCGACGGGGAGCTGTTTTTT. Translating gives CAIQPGQGFDGELFF. The gene calls are TRBV10-3 and TRBJ2-2; 10 nucleotides match TRBD1. J lost 7 bases, V lost 8 bases, and 10 bases had no gene match. This CDR3 has 15 amino acids. Per germline, CDR1 ENHRY and CDR2 SYGVKD.